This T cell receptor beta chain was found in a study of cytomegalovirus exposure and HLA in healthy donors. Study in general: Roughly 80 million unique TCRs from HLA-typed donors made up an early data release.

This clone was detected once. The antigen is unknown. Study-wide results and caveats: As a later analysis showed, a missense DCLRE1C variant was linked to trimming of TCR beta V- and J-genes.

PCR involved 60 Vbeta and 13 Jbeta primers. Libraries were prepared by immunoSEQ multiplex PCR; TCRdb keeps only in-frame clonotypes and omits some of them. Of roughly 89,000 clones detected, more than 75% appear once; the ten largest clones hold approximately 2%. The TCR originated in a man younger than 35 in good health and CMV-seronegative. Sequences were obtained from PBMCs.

The CDR3, as DNA: TGCGCCAGCAGCGACGGGATTGCGGATGAAGCTTTCTTT. It encodes CASSDGIADEAFF. This rearrangement joins TRBV5-1 to TRBJ1-1; no reliable D call. This CDR3 comprises 13 residues. Germline values: CDR1 SGHRS, CDR2 YFSETQ. V was cut by 4 bases and J by 7 bases, with 14 bases left in between.